This TCR beta chain derives from a study of CD8 T cells in ankylosing spondylitis. Regarding the study as a whole: Characteristic, it appeared, of ankylosing spondylitis blood was a TCR beta motif of eight highly homologous variants. Reports say disease-linked clones showed up significantly more in matched ankylosing spondylitis synovial fluid. Relatively rare in peripheral blood, disease-linked clones were also CD8+.

This clonotype was seen repeatedly, ten times or more. What it binds is unknown. With molecular barcodes, quantitative 5'-RACE was used to make the TCR beta libraries. Using its own MiXCR run on the 5' RACE reads, TCRdb lists one record per CDR3 protein. The data hold hundreds of thousands of distinct CDR3 sequences, with around 8% observed a single time. The CDR3 runs to 16 residues. The junction had 12 bases not matched to a gene; V was cut back by 7 bases and J by 2 bases. This receptor was obtained from a female donor with ankylosing spondylitis or in good health (not recorded which). The material sequenced was blood, either unsorted or a sorted T cell fraction (not recorded which). This chain links TRBV12-3 or TRBV12-4 with TRBJ2-3; TRBD1 matches at 7 bases. The CDR3 is CASTLTRGQTTDTQYF. In DNA form, the CDR3 reads TGTGCCAGCACCCTAACCCGGGGACAGACCACAGATACGCAGTATTTT.